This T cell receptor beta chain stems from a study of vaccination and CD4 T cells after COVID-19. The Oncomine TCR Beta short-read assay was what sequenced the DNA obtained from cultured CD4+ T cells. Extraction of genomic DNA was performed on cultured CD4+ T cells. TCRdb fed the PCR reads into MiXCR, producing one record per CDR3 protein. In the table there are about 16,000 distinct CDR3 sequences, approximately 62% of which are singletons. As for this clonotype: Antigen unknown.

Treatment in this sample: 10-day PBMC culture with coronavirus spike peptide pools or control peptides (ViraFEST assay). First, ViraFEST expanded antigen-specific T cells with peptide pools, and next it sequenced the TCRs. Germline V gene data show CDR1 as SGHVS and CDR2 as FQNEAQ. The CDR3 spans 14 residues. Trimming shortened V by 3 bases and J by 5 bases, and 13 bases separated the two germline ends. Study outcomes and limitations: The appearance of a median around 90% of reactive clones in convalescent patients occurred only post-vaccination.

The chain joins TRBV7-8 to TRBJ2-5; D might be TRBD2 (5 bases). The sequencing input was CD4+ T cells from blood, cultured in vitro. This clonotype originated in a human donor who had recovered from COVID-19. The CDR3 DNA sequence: TGTGCCAGCAGCTTCCGGGATTACGCGGAGACCCAGTACTTC. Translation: CASSFRDYAETQYF.